This T cell receptor beta chain is drawn from a study of T cells in Graves' hyperthyroidism and ophthalmopathy. Study-level background: At the time of initial diagnosis and before any treatment, peripheral blood was collected.

This clonotype was seen many times. RNA transcripts yielded amplified TCR beta CDR3 regions. RT-PCR in the first round (using the HTBI primer set) targeted the TCR CDR3. TCRdb re-analysed the multiplex PCR reads in MiXCR, keeping a single row per CDR3 protein. This table has hundreds of thousands of distinct CDR3 sequences, roughly an eighth appearing once. No ophthalmopathy progression within 18 months constituted stable Graves' hyperthyroidism. V was cut by 6 bases and J by 7 bases, with 11 bases left in between. CDR3 length: 12 residues. Material for sequencing was blood. This receptor was identified in a woman aged 18-35 years with Graves' hyperthyroidism. The chain links TRBV12-3 or TRBV12-4 to TRBJ2-3, with D perhaps TRBD1 (6 bases). As DNA, the CDR3 is TGTGCCAGCAGGGACAGCCCGAATACGCAGTATTTT. Translating gives CASRDSPNTQYF.